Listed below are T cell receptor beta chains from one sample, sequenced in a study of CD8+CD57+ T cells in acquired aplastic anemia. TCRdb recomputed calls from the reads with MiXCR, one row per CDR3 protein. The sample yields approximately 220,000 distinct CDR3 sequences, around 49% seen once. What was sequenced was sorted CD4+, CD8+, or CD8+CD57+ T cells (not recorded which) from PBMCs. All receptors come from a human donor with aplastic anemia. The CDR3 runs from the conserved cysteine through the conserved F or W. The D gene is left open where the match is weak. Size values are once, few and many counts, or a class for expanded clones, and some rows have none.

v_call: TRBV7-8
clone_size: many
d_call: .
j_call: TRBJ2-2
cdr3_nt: TGTGCCAGCAGCTCCCAGGGTCCGAACACCGGGGAGCTGTTTTTT
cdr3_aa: CASSSQGPNTGELFF

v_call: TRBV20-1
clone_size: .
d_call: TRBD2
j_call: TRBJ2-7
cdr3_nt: TGCAGTGCTAGAGATGTGGCTAGCGGGTCATACGAGCAGTACTTC
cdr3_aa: CSARDVASGSYEQYF

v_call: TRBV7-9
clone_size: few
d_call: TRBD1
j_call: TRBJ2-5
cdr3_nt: TGTGCCAGCAGTTCCCCCGGACAGGGGGCCGGGGAGACCCAGTACTTC
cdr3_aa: CASSSPGQGAGETQYF

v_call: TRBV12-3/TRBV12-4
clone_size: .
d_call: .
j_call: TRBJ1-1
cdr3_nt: TGTGCCAGCAACACCCTCAAACGGGAGATTGAAGCTTTCTTT
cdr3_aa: CASNTLKREIEAFF

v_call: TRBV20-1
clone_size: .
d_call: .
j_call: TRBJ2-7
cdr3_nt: TGCAGTGCTAGAGATGTGAGGACCACCTACGAGCAGTACTTC
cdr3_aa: CSARDVRTTYEQYF

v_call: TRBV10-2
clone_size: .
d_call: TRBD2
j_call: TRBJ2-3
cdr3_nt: TGCGCCAGCAGTGCGAATAGCGGGGGGGCCGATGGCACAGATACGCAGTATTTT
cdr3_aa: CASSANSGGADGTDTQYF

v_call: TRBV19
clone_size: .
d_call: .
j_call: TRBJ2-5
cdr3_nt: TGTGCCAGTAGTATCGCAGGGAGGGAGACCCAGTACTTC
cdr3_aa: CASSIAGRETQYF

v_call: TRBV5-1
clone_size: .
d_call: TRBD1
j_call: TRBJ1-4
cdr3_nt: TGCGCCAGCAGCTCCTCGACAGGGCCTAATGAAAAACTGTTTTTT
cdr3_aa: CASSSSTGPNEKLFF

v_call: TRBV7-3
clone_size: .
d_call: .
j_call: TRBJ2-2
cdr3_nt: TGTGCCAGCAGCCTGAAGGGTCCCGACACCGGGGAGCTGTTTTTT
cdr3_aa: CASSLKGPDTGELFF

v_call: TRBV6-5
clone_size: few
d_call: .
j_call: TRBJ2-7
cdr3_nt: TGTGCCAGCCCCGACCAATACTCCTACGAGCAGTACTTC
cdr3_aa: CASPDQYSYEQYF

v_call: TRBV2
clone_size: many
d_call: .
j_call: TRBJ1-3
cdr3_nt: TGTGCCAGCAAGACGGATTCTGGAAACACCATATATTTT
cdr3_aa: CASKTDSGNTIYF

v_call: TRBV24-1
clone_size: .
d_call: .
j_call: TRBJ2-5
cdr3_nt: TGTGCCACCAGTGCGGCTCCGGAGGAGACCCAGTACTTC
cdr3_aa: CATSAAPEETQYF

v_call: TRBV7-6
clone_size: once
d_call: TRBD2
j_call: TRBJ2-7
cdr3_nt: TGTGCCAGCAGCTTAGCTAGCGGGAGTGGCGAGCAGTACTTC
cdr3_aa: CASSLASGSGEQYF

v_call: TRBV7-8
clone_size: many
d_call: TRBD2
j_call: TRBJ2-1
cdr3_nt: TGTGCCAGCAGCTCTACCGGGACTAGCGTTACTACTAGGAACAATGAGCAGTTCTTC
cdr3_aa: CASSSTGTSVTTRNNEQFF

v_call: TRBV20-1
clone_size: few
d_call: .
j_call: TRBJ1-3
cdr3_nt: TGCAGTGCTGGGGACACCTCTGGAAACACCATATATTTT
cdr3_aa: CSAGDTSGNTIYF

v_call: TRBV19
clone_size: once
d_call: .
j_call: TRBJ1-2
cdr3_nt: TGTGCCAGTAGTTTGGCGACAGCTAACTATGGCTACACCTTT
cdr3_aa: CASSLATANYGYTF

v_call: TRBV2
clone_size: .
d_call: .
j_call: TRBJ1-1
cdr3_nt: TGTGCCAGCATTTGGGGGGGTGGCACTGAGGCTTTCTTT
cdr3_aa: CASIWGGGTEAFF

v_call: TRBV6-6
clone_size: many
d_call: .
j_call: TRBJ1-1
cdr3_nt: TGTGCCAGCGTAACCGCGGGGGAGAAAGCTTTCTTT
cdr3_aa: CASVTAGEKAFF

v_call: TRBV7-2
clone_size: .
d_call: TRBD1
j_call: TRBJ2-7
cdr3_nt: TGCGCCAGCAGCTCGGACAGGGTCGTCGGGGGCGAGCAGTACTTC
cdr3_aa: CASSSDRVVGGEQYF

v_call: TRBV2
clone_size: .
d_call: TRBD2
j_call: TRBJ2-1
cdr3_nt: TGTGCCAGCAGTGATACGGGGACTAGGTTCAATGAGCAGTTCTTC
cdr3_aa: CASSDTGTRFNEQFF

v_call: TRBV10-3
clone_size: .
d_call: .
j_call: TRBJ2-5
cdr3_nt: TGTGCCAGCAGTCTTTGGGGCCGGACACATTCAACACAAGAGACCCAGTACTTC
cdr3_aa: CASSLWGRTHSTQETQYF

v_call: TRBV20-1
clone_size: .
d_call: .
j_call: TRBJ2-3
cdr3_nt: TGCAGTGCTAGTGAAGGGACACGGACAGATACGCAGTATTTT
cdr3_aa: CSASEGTRTDTQYF

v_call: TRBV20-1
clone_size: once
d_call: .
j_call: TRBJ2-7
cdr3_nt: TGCAGTGCTGGGACCGCCTACGAGCAGTACTTC
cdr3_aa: CSAGTAYEQYF

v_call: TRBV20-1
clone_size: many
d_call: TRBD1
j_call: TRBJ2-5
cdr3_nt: TGCAGTGCCCGGCGGCCAGGGGGCAGGGAGACCCAGTACTTC
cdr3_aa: CSARRPGGRETQYF

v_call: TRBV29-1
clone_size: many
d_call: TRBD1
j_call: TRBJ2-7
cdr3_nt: TGCAGCGTTTGGGACAGGGGGCATAGCGAGCAGTACTTC
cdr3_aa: CSVWDRGHSEQYF

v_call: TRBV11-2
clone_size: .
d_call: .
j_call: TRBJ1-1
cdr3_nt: TGTGCCAGCAGCACCCAACCTCGGACGGGGCTGGGGATTGAAGCTTTCTTT
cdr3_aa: CASSTQPRTGLGIEAFF

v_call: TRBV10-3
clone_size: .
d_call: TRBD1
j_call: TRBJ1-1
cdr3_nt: TGTGCCATCAGTCTTACAGGGGGCACTGAAGCTTTCTTT
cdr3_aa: CAISLTGGTEAFF

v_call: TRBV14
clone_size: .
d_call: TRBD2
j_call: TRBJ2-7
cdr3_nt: TGTGCCAGCAGCCAAGGGGGGGGGGAAGAGCAGTACTTC
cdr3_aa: CASSQGGGEEQYF

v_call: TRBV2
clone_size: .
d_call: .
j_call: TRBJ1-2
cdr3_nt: TGTGCCAGCAGTGTTAGGGGAAGGAACTATGGCTACACCTTC
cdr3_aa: CASSVRGRNYGYTF

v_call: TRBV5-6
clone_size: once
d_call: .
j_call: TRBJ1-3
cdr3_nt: TGTGCCAGCAGCTTTACCGGGACAGGAAACACCATATATTTT
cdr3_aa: CASSFTGTGNTIYF

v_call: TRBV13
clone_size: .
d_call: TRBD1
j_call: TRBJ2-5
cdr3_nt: TGTGCCAGCCGAAAACAGGGGGCGTTAGAGACCCAGTACTTC
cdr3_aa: CASRKQGALETQYF

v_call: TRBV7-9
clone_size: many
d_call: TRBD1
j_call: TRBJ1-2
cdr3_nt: TGTGCCAGCAGCTTAGGGACAGGAGCTAACTATGGCTACACCTTC
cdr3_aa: CASSLGTGANYGYTF

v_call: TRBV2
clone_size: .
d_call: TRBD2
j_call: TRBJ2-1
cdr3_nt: TGTGCCAGCAGCGAAACTAGCGGGGGGCCATACAATGAGCAGTTCTTC
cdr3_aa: CASSETSGGPYNEQFF

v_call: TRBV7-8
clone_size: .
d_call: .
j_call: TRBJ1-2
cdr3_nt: TGTGCCAGCAGCTTAGAACAGGGTGGAGGCTACACCTTC
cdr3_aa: CASSLEQGGGYTF

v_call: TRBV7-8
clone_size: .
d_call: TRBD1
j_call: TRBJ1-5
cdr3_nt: TGTGCCAGCAGCAAGACAGGGACCAATCAGCCCCAGCATTTT
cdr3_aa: CASSKTGTNQPQHF